Reported below is one T cell receptor beta chain. Measured with immunoSEQ multiplex PCR; TCRdb has only the in-frame clones, and not every one. The data show some 250,000 clones, around 83% seen once. The record originates from a study of blood T cell repertoires in COVID-19. For the study at large: Sample material is recorded as cDNA or gDNA derived from T cells, B-cell-depleted T cells, or PBMCs.

Germline V lookup: CDR1 MNHEY, CDR2 SMNVEV (reference sequence). The CDR3 spans 14 residues. After removal of 5 bases from V and 10 bases from J, the junction contained 8 bases not matched to a gene. Sequences were obtained from peripheral blood. The receptor was derived from a woman under 30 with acute or convalescent COVID-19. The rearrangement uses TRBV27 and TRBJ1-6, with 7 bases aligning to TRBD1. In DNA form, the CDR3 reads TGTGCCAGCAGTCTGCGACAGGGTAGCTCACCCCTCCACTTT. It encodes CASSLRQGSSPLHF.